These 16 T cell receptor beta chains were all obtained from the same sample, sequenced in a study of blood T cell repertoires in COVID-19. This table comes from immunoSEQ multiplex PCR, and its TCRdb copy is limited to in-frame clones, with some not included. The data contain about 78,000 clones, more than 80% of them singletons. The specimen sequenced was peripheral blood. The origin of the receptors is a woman of 80 years or more with acute or convalescent COVID-19.

V usage is TRBV5-5 and J usage is TRBJ1-2; D is undetermined. Germline CDR1 SGHKS, CDR2 YYEKEE (reference sequence). The CDR3 runs to 13 residues. Deletions cut 5 bases from V and 0 bases from J, with 8 bases between. The CDR3 protein is CASSFTPNYGYTF. In DNA, the CDR3 is TGTGCCAGCAGTTTTACACCTAACTATGGCTACACCTTC.

V is TRBV3-1 (or the pseudogene TRBV3-2) and J is TRBJ2-3, with TRBD2 identical over 12 bases. The CDR3 consists of 16 residues. The J segment lost 6 bases and the V segment lost 2 bases, leaving 6 bases of the junction unmatched. The germline CDR1 and CDR2 sequences are LGHDT and YNNKEL (reference sequence). CDR3 residues: CASSQWLAGGPDTQYF. CDR3 DNA: TGTGCCAGCAGCCAATGGCTAGCGGGGGGGCCCGATACGCAGTATTTT.

This chain uses TRBV28 with TRBJ2-7; the match to TRBD2 covers 7 bases. The ends lost 6 bases at V and 0 bases at J; junction bases unmatched: 11. The germline V gene has CDR1 MDHEN and CDR2 SYDVKM. The CDR3 has 16 amino acids. In DNA, the CDR3 is TGTGCCAGCAGGAGGGATAGCGGGCATGGCTCCTACGAGCAGTACTTC. Encoded protein: CASRRDSGHGSYEQYF.

The gene calls are TRBV10-3 and TRBJ2-3, with a weak D call TRBD2 (5 bases). The V and J ends lost 5 bases and 4 bases respectively, with 13 bases between them. Germline V gives CDR1 ENHRY, CDR2 SYGVKD. The CDR3 runs 14 residues. The CDR3 loop is CAISMVASADTQYF. The CDR3 DNA is TGTGCCATCAGTATGGTAGCGAGTGCAGATACGCAGTATTTT.

V gene TRBV12-3 or TRBV12-4 combines with J gene TRBJ1-2; tentative D call: TRBD1 (6 bases). Trimming took off 7 bases at V and 4 bases at J, with 10 bases between the two ends. CDR3 length: 12 residues. The CDR3 DNA reads TGTGCCAGCACAGAGGACAGCTATGGCTACACCTTC. It yields the protein CASTEDSYGYTF.

This sequence joins TRBV5-1 and TRBJ1-3; 10 bases align to TRBD1. The germline V gene encodes CDR1 SGHRS and CDR2 YFSETQ. After removal of 3 bases from V and 0 bases from J, the junction contained 6 bases not matched to a gene. The length of the CDR3 is 17 residues. CDR3 sequence: CASSWGQGSLSGNTIYF. The CDR3 nucleotides are TGCGCCAGCAGCTGGGGACAGGGGTCGCTCTCTGGAAACACCATATATTTT.

The rearrangement uses TRBV4-1 and TRBJ1-2; TRBD1 agrees at 9 bases. J gave up 8 bases and V 4 bases, and 8 bases lay outside the gene matches. The CDR3 loop spans 14 amino acids. In germline, CDR1 is MGHRA, CDR2 YSYEKL. The CDR3 loop is CASSREQGAYGYTF. CDR3 coding DNA: TGCGCCAGCAGCCGGGAACAGGGGGCATACGGCTACACCTTC.

This chain connects TRBV6-2 or TRBV6-3 to TRBJ2-1; a weak D match, TRBD1 (6 bases). CDR1 is MNHEY, CDR2 SVGEGT, per germline. The CDR3 length is 12 residues. Trimming took off 5 bases at V and 7 bases at J, with 9 bases between the two ends. The DNA for the CDR3 is TGTGCCAGCAGTCGGACAGTGAATGAGCAGTTCTTC. Amino acid sequence: CASSRTVNEQFF.

V usage is TRBV7-2 and J usage is TRBJ1-1, with a possible D match to TRBD1 (5 bases). CDR1 SGHTA and CDR2 FQGNSA come from the germline V gene. The CDR3 loop spans 15 amino acids. The V end was cut by 3 bases, the J end by 1 base, with 12 bases between. CDR3 in amino acids: CASSFSGQGNTEAFF. The CDR3 DNA reads as TGTGCCAGCAGCTTTTCCGGGCAGGGGAACACTGAAGCTTTCTTT.

V usage is TRBV19 and J usage is TRBJ1-3; D call uncertain. There are 14 residues in the CDR3. The ends were cut back, 6 bases at V and 3 bases at J, with 12 bases in the middle. CDR1 is LNHDA, CDR2 SQIVND, per germline (reference sequence). The CDR3 is CASSASLDGNTIYF. DNA of the CDR3: TGTGCCAGTAGCGCCTCACTAGATGGAAACACCATATATTTT. The entire variable domain, with the rest obtained from reference TRBV19 and TRBJ1-3, is as follows: DGGITQSPKYLFRKEGQNVTLSCEQNLNHDAMYWYRQDPGQGLRLIYYSQIVNDFQKGDIAEGYSVSREKKESFPLTVTSAQKNPTAFYLCASSASLDGNTIYFGEGSWLTVV.

The chain recombines TRBV18 with TRBJ2-3; 9 positions match TRBD2. The CDR3 spans 17 residues. Unmatched junction bases numbered 8, after V lost 1 base and J lost 3 bases. CDR1 is KGHSH, CDR2 LQKENI, per germline. The CDR3 nucleotides read TGTGCCAGCTCACCACTTGCGGGAGGGGGCCCAACAGATACGCAGTATTTT. It translates to CASSPLAGGGPTDTQYF.

The V call is TRBV2, the J call TRBJ1-1, with unresolved D. The CDR3 is made up of 13 amino acids. Trimming left V 5 bases short and J 3 bases short, with 10 bases between. Germline V gene sequence: CDR1 SNHLY, CDR2 FYNNEI. The CDR3 protein is CASSFLRDTEAFF. The CDR3 coding sequence is TGTGCCAGCAGTTTCTTGAGGGACACTGAAGCTTTCTTT.

CDR3 coding DNA: TGTGCCAGCGGGACTAGCGGCCCCTACGAGCAGTACTTC. It translates to CASGTSGPYEQYF. V is TRBV28 and J is TRBJ2-7, with 11 bases that match TRBD2. From germline, CDR1 is MDHEN and CDR2 SYDVKM. This CDR3 has 13 residues. V shed 8 bases, J shed 2 bases, and the junction held 2 bases outside the gene matches.

V usage is TRBV10-3 and J usage is TRBJ1-5; TRBD1 is a possible D gene (6 bases). CDR3 length equals 16 residues. In germline, CDR1 is ENHRY, CDR2 SYGVKD. V lost 4 bases and J 3 bases, leaving 16 bases between the germline ends. CDR3: CAISGGRGVPNQPQHF. CDR3 nucleotide sequence: TGTGCCATCAGTGGGGGGCGAGGGGTACCCAATCAGCCCCAGCATTTT.

The rearrangement links TRBV7-3 to TRBJ2-3; 7 bases are shared with TRBD2. The V and J ends lost 4 bases and 2 bases, in that order; junction bases with no gene match: 3. Germline V gene lookup returns CDR1 SGHTA and CDR2 FQGTGA. The CDR3 extends over 14 amino acids. This chain's CDR3 is CASSSGLSTDTQYF. The DNA for the CDR3 is TGTGCCAGCAGCTCGGGACTATCCACAGATACGCAGTATTTT.

The chain recombines TRBV7-2 with TRBJ2-2; TRBD1 matches at 7 bases. V was pared by 3 bases and J by 5 bases, with 6 bases of the junction left unmatched. The CDR3 spans 15 residues. Per germline, CDR1 SGHTA and CDR2 FQGNSA. DNA for the CDR3: TGTGCCAGCAGCTTTCGACAGGGAAGGACCGGGGAGCTGTTTTTT. Amino acid sequence: CASSFRQGRTGELFF. The full variable domain, its missing parts supplied by reference TRBV7-2 and TRBJ2-2, is GAGVSQSPSNKVTEKGKDVELRCDPISGHTALYWYRQSLGQGLEFLIYFQGNSAPDKSGLPSDRFSAERTGGSVSTLTIQRTQQEDSAVYLCASSFRQGRTGELFFGEGSRLTVL.